Following are 9 T cell receptor beta chains from one sample sequenced in a study of T cell responses to AZD1222 COVID-19 vaccine. TCRdb's table, derived via immunoSEQ multiplex PCR, lists solely in-frame clones and lacks some. The table lists roughly 140,000 clones, under 95% of them singletons. Sequenced material: peripheral blood, taken 28 days after the second AZD1222 dose. The source is an adult who received the AZD1222 COVID-19 vaccine.

The chain carries TRBV5-1 and TRBJ2-3; D may be TRBD1 (5 bases). The CDR3 length is 16 residues. Trimming removed 0 bases from V and 7 bases from J, with 18 bases in between. Germline CDR1 is SGHRS and CDR2 is YFSETQ. CDR3 sequence reads: CASSLANQGFINTQYF. In DNA, the CDR3 is TGCGCCAGCAGCTTGGCCAATCAGGGATTTATAAATACGCAGTATTTT.

This chain joins TRBV7-9 and TRBJ2-7, with D perhaps matching TRBD1 or TRBD2 (5 bases each). Trimming stripped 5 bases from V and 7 bases from J, with 15 bases between. The CDR3 is 13 amino acids. CDR1 is SEHNR and CDR2 is FQNEAQ in the germline V gene (reference sequence). The CDR3 spells CASSHGTSWEQYF. In nucleotides, the CDR3 is TGTGCCAGCAGCCACGGGACCTCGTGGGAGCAGTACTTC.

DNA of the CDR3: TGTGCCAGCTCACCGGGCGGGCGAAGCTACGAGCAGTACTTC. As protein: CASSPGGRSYEQYF. This rearrangement joins TRBV18 to TRBJ2-7, with D possibly TRBD2 on 5 matching bases. The V and J ends lost 3 bases and 3 bases respectively, with 12 bases between them. Germline loops: CDR1 KGHSH, CDR2 LQKENI. This CDR3 has 14 amino acids. The entire variable domain, with the rest obtained from reference TRBV18 and TRBJ2-7, is as follows: NAGVMQNPRHLVRRRGQEARLRCSPMKGHSHVYWYRQLPEEGLKFMVYLQKENIIDESGMPKERFSAEFPKEGPSILRIQQVVRGDSAAYFCASSPGGRSYEQYFGPGTRLTVT.

The chain recombines TRBV27 with TRBJ1-1; 8 bases line up with TRBD1. J lost 5 bases, V lost 7 bases, and 12 bases had no gene match. The CDR3 runs 15 residues. Germline V gives CDR1 MNHEY, CDR2 SMNVEV (reference sequence). This CDR3 reads CASKSTGARNTEAFF. In DNA, the CDR3 is TGTGCCAGCAAATCGACAGGGGCGCGAAATACTGAAGCTTTCTTT.

Comment on this clone: A read error may account for a junction end that differs from germline. The V and J genes are TRBV27 and TRBJ1-5, with D perhaps TRBD1 (5 bases). This CDR3 is 13 amino acids long. Looked up from germline, CDR1 is MNHEY and CDR2 is SMNVEV (reference sequence). CDR3 nucleotides: TGTGCCAGTAGAGACAGACCCAATCTGCCCCAGCATTTT. Translating it yields CASRDRPNLPQHF.

This clone was recorded once. The genes are TRBV11-3 and TRBJ2-2; D unclear. Trimming removed 1 base from V and 6 bases from J, with 6 bases in between. CDR3 size: 13 residues. Per germline, CDR1 SGHNT and CDR2 YENEEA. CDR3 region: CASSLGLSGELFF. For the CDR3, the DNA is TGTGCCAGCAGCTTAGGTTTATCCGGGGAGCTGTTTTTT.

The J gene is TRBJ1-5, the V gene TRBV6-5; D may be TRBD1 (6 bases). This CDR3 contains 15 residues. Germline loops: CDR1 MNHEY, CDR2 SVGAGI. Trimming left V 11 bases short and J 10 bases short, with 27 bases between. CDR3 in amino acids: CARAGGEGGGRPQHF. The CDR3 bases are TGTGCCCGCGCCGGGGGGGAGGGGGGGGGCAGACCCCAGCATTTT.

This clone occurred once. The chain has TRBV5-8 and TRBJ2-5, with D uncertain. Looked up from germline, CDR1 is SGHTS and CDR2 is YDEGEE. The ends were cut back, 0 bases at V and 5 bases at J, with 2 bases in the middle. The CDR3 is made up of 11 amino acids. CDR3 amino acids: CASSLEETQYF. The CDR3 DNA reads TGTGCCAGCAGCTTGGAGGAGACCCAGTACTTC.

This clone was observed a single time. The chain carries TRBV11-2 and TRBJ2-3, with D tentatively TRBD1 (6 bases). Per the germline V gene, CDR1 is SGHAT and CDR2 is FQNNGV. The ends were cut back, 5 bases at V and 2 bases at J, with 17 bases in the middle. CDR3 length: 16 residues. Written as DNA, the CDR3 is TGTGCCAGCAGCCTTCGATGGACAGCTATCACAGATACGCAGTATTTT. This translates into CASSLRWTAITDTQYF.